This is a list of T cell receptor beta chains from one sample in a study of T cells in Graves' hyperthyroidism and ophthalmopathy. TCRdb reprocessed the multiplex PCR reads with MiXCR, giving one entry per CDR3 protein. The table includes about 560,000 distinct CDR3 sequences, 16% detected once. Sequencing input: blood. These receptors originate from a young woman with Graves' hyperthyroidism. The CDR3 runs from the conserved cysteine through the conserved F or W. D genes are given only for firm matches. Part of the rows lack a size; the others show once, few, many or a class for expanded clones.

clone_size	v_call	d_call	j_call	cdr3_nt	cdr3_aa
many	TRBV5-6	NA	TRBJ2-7	TGTGCCAGCAGCTTGGTCCCCTCGGATGGCTACGAGCAGTACTTC	CASSLVPSDGYEQYF
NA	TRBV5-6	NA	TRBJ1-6	TGTGCCAGCAGCTTGGATGGTCAGGGACGTAATTCACCCCTCCACTTT	CASSLDGQGRNSPLHF
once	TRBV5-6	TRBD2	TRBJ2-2	TGTGCCAGCAGCTACCCCACTAGCGAAAACACCGGGGAGCTGTTTTTT	CASSYPTSENTGELFF
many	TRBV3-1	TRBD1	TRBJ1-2	TGTGCCAGCAGCCAATTAGGGACAGGGAATGGCTACACCTTC	CASSQLGTGNGYTF
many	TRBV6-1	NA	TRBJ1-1	TGTGCCAGCAGTACCCCTCAGGCGATGAACACTGAAGCTTTCTTT	CASSTPQAMNTEAFF
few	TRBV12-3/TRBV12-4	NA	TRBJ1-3	TGTGCCAGCAGTCCCCGGCGGGTGAACTCTGGAAACACCATATATTTT	CASSPRRVNSGNTIYF
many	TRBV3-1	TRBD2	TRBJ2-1	TGTGCCAGCAGCGAGGGACTAGCGCCCTACAATGAGCAGTTCTTC	CASSEGLAPYNEQFF
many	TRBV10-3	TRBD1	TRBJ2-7	TGTGCCATCAGCCCCGCGACAGGGTCGTCCTACGAGCAGTACTTC	CAISPATGSSYEQYF
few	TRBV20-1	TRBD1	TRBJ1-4	TGCAGTGCTAGGTCCGGGACAGGGCGAGAAAAACTGTTTTTT	CSARSGTGREKLFF
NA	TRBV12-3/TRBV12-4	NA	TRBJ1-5	TGTGCCAGCAGTTCAGCTGGACCGGCGGGTCCAGCTCAGCCCCAGCATTTT	CASSSAGPAGPAQPQHF
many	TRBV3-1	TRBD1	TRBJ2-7	TGTGCCAGCAGCCTTCGGACAGGCGTCGACTCCTACGAGCAGTACTTC	CASSLRTGVDSYEQYF
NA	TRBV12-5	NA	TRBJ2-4	TGTGCTAGTGGTTGGGGGCGGGATGCCAAAAACATTCAGTACTTC	CASGWGRDAKNIQYF
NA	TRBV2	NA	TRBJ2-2	TGTGCCAGCAAAACAGGGTCTAACACCGGGGAGCTGTTTTTT	CASKTGSNTGELFF
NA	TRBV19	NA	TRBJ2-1	TGTGCCAGTAGTACCACCATTGACTCCTACAATGAGCAGTTCTTC	CASSTTIDSYNEQFF
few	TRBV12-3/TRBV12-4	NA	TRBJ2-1	TGTGCCAGCAGTCCACGACTCAACAATGAGCAGTTCTTC	CASSPRLNNEQFF
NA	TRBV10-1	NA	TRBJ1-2	TGCGCCAGCAGTGAGGGCAGGGAAGGCTACACCTTC	CASSEGREGYTF
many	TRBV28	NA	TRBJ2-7	TGTGCCAGCAGTGAGAAGCGGGACACCTACGAGCAGTACTTC	CASSEKRDTYEQYF
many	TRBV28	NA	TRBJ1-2	TGTGCCAGCAGTTCTCAGGGCGGCGCCTATGGCTACACCTTC	CASSSQGGAYGYTF
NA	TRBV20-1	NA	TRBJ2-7	TGCAGTGCTAGTTATACGCCATCCTACGAGCAGTACTTC	CSASYTPSYEQYF
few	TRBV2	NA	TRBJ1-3	TGTGCCAGCAGGCGAGGGACACCGTCTGGAAACACCATATATTTT	CASRRGTPSGNTIYF
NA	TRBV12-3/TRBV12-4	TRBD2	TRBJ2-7	TGTGCCAGCAGTTTGAGAGCGGGAGACCCCGAGCAGTACTTC	CASSLRAGDPEQYF
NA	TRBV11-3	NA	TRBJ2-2	TGTGCCAGCAGCTTAGTATCTAGTGAGTGGGAGCTGTTTTTT	CASSLVSSEWELFF
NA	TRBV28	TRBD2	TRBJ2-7	TGTGCCAGCAGTTTCATGGCGGGAGCGGCCTACGAGCAGTACTTC	CASSFMAGAAYEQYF
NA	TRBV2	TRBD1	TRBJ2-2	TGTGCCAGCAGCGGGGACAGGTTAAACACCGGGGAGCTGTTTTTT	CASSGDRLNTGELFF
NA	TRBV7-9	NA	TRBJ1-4	TGTGCCAGCAGCTCCGGGGCAGAACTTGAAAAACTGTTTTTT	CASSSGAELEKLFF
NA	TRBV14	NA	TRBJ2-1	TGTGCCAGCAGCCCCGGGAATACACGGAATGAGCAGTTCTTC	CASSPGNTRNEQFF
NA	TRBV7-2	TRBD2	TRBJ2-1	TGTGCCAGCAGGCCCACGCGAGCGGGAGATACCTACAATGATCAGTTCTTC	CASRPTRAGDTYNDQFF
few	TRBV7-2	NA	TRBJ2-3	TGTGCCAGCAGCTTAGGGAAGACTGCGCAGTATTTT	CASSLGKTAQYF
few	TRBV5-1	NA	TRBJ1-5	TGCGCCAGCAGCTTGGGGGTCCAGGGCAATCAGCCCCAGCATTTT	CASSLGVQGNQPQHF
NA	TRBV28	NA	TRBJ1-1	TGTGCCAGCAGTTACACCTGGGACTTTCCCCAACGGACTGAAGCTTTCTTT	CASSYTWDFPQRTEAFF
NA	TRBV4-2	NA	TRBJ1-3	TGTGCCAGCAGCCAAGAACGGGCAGGGTTCTCTGGAAACACCATATATTTT	CASSQERAGFSGNTIYF
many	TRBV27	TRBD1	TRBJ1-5	TGTGCCAGCAGTTGGGGGACAGGGGGGGATCAGCCCCAGCATTTT	CASSWGTGGDQPQHF
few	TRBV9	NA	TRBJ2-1	TGTGCCAGCAGCGGTGGGGGGGCGACCTACAATGAGCAGTTCTTC	CASSGGGATYNEQFF
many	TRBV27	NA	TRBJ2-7	TGTGCCAGCATCCCCCGGGCGGCAGGGAGAATCGACGAGCAGTACTTC	CASIPRAAGRIDEQYF
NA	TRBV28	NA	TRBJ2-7	TGTGCCAGCAGTTCCCTAACTCGATCCTACGAGCAGTACTTC	CASSSLTRSYEQYF
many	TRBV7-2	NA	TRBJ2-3	TGTGCCAGCAGCTTAGTCCCCCTATGGGGGGCCGGCACAGATACGCAGTATTTT	CASSLVPLWGAGTDTQYF
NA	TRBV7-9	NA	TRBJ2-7	TGTGCCAGCAGCGTAGAGGGAAACTACGAGCAGTACTTC	CASSVEGNYEQYF
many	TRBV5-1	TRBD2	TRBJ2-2	TGCGCCAGCAGCTTGGTCAGCAGCGGGAAGAACACCGGGGAGCTGTTTTTT	CASSLVSSGKNTGELFF